This passage covers 22 T cell receptor beta chains from one sample sequenced in a study of T cell changes during pregnancy in multiple sclerosis. TCRdb keeps only in-frame clones here, not all; method: immunoSEQ multiplex PCR. In the table there are fewer than 140,000 clones, 91% of which are singletons. The specimen was peripheral blood, collected before pregnancy. The receptor source for this set is a female donor with multiple sclerosis, enrolled in a pregnancy study.

The sample holds one count of this clone. The rearrangement joins TRBV2 to TRBJ1-1, with TRBD1 as a possible D gene (5 bases). The CDR3 sequence is 14 residues long. Germline V gene data show CDR1 as SNHLY and CDR2 as FYNNEI. V was shortened by 1 base and J by 5 bases, with 11 bases between the two germline ends. The CDR3 coding sequence is TGTGCCAGCAGTGAAGTTTTGGCAGGGACTGAAGCTTTCTTT. Translation: CASSEVLAGTEAFF.

DNA of the CDR3: TGTGCCAGCAGCTTGGATCAGGGAGGGGGGTACTATGGCTACACCTTC. As protein: CASSLDQGGGYYGYTF. V gene TRBV5-5 combines with J gene TRBJ1-2; D is possibly TRBD1 (6 bases). Germline V lookup: CDR1 SGHKS, CDR2 YYEKEE (reference sequence). This CDR3 region has 16 residues. V gave up 0 bases and J gave up 3 bases, with 15 bases separating them. The full variable domain, its missing parts supplied by reference TRBV5-5 and TRBJ1-2, is DAGVTQSPTHLIKTRGQQVTLRCSPISGHKSVSWYQQVLGQGPQFIFQYYEKEERGRGNFPDRFSARQFPNYSSELNVNALLLGDSALYLCASSLDQGGGYYGYTFGSGTRLTVV.

This sequence joins TRBV7-9 and TRBJ1-1, with D maybe TRBD1 (5 bases). Trimming took off 5 bases at V and 2 bases at J, with 21 bases between the two ends. CDR3 length equals 17 residues. Germline CDR1 reads SEHNR; CDR2 reads FQNEAQ (reference sequence). CDR3 coding DNA: TGTGCCAGCAGCCTCACCCGGGTGGCAGGGCCCAACACTGAAGCTTTCTTT. It codes for CASSLTRVAGPNTEAFF.

The rearrangement uses TRBV7-6 and TRBJ2-3; TRBD1 matches at 9 bases. Germline trimming cut 7 bases from V and 4 bases from J; bases unmatched to any gene: 9. This CDR3 has 15 residues. Germline CDR1 and CDR2: SGHVS and FNYEAQ. CDR3 sequence reads: CASTPGQGTSDTQYF. The CDR3 region has the DNA TGTGCCAGCACCCCGGGACAGGGAACCTCAGATACGCAGTATTTT.

The J gene is TRBJ2-5, the V gene TRBV19; D may be TRBD1 (5 bases). The germline CDR1 and CDR2 sequences are LNHDA and SQIVND (reference sequence). This CDR3 has 13 residues. V was clipped by 7 bases and J by 0 bases, with 9 bases between them. The CDR3 DNA is TGTGCCAGTACCCAGGGTAACCAAGAGACCCAGTACTTC. It yields the protein CASTQGNQETQYF. The whole variable domain, filled in from reference TRBV19 and TRBJ2-5, reads DGGITQSPKYLFRKEGQNVTLSCEQNLNHDAMYWYRQDPGQGLRLIYYSQIVNDFQKGDIAEGYSVSREKKESFPLTVTSAQKNPTAFYLCASTQGNQETQYFGPGTRLLVL.

V gene TRBV6-1 combines with J gene TRBJ1-2, with D uncertain. The V end was cut by 8 bases, the J end by 6 bases, with 16 bases between. This CDR3 has 13 amino acids. From germline, CDR1 is MNHNS and CDR2 SASEGT. CDR3 region: CASARTGADGYTF. As DNA, the CDR3 is TGTGCCAGCGCTAGGACCGGAGCGGATGGCTACACCTTC.

The chain combines TRBV6-5 with TRBJ2-7, with a weak D call TRBD2 (5 bases). Germline CDR1 MNHEY, CDR2 SVGAGI. The CDR3 is 13 residues long. Trimming removed 7 bases at V and 0 bases at J, with 10 bases between. The CDR3 DNA sequence: TGTGCCAGCACACGGGGAAGCTCCTACGAGCAGTACTTC. Translated: CASTRGSSYEQYF.

The chain links TRBV28 to TRBJ1-5; D gene ambiguous. V lost 6 bases and J lost 0, with 6 bases in between. Germline V CDR1 and CDR2: MDHEN, SYDVKM. The CDR3 totals 13 residues. CDR3 in DNA: TGTGCCAGCAGACAGTATAGCAATCAGCCCCAGCATTTT. Its protein product is CASRQYSNQPQHF.

The chain recombines TRBV7-9 with TRBJ2-5; 7 bases are a match to TRBD1. V lost 2 bases to trimming and J lost 4 bases; unmatched junction nucleotides: 1. Looked up from germline, CDR1 is SEHNR and CDR2 is FQNEAQ (reference sequence). The CDR3 is 13 residues long. The CDR3 DNA reads TGTGCCAGCAGCTTAACAGGGGTAGAGACCCAGTACTTC. Encoded protein: CASSLTGVETQYF.

This clone showed up many times. The CDR3 protein is CASGDSLSGANVLTF. The CDR3 coding sequence is TGTGCCAGCGGGGACAGCCTCTCTGGGGCCAACGTCCTGACTTTC. The V call is TRBV6-1, the J call TRBJ2-6; 7 nucleotides match TRBD1. The CDR3 is 15 residues long. The junction had 4 bases not matched to a gene; V was cut back by 8 bases and J by 0 bases. Looked up from germline, CDR1 is MNHNS and CDR2 is SASEGT.

This chain uses TRBV21-1 with TRBJ2-1; the DNA was not compared with TRBD2, the D call given in the table. TRBV21-1 constitutes a pseudogene. CDR3 length: 17 amino acids. Here the CDR3 reads CASSSLPAAGGYNEQFF. The CDR3 region has the DNA TGTGCCAGCAGCTCCCTACCGGCGGCGGGGGGGTACAATGAGCAGTTCTTC.

As to this clone: It may be a read error: a sequence one base away is much more abundant. The chain combines TRBV6-1 with TRBJ2-2, with 8 positions matching TRBD1. The CDR3 has 14 amino acids. The ends lost 7 bases at V and 3 bases at J; junction bases unmatched: 4. In germline, CDR1 is MNHNS, CDR2 SASEGT. For the CDR3, the DNA is TGTGCCAGCATGGAGACAGGGGACACCGGGGAGCTGTTTTTT. Its translation is CASMETGDTGELFF.

The chain uses TRBV7-2 and TRBJ1-1; 9 nucleotides line up with TRBD1. With 2 bases clipped from V and 5 bases from J, the junction kept 6 bases outside the gene matches. The CDR3 length is 15 residues. The germline V gene has CDR1 SGHTA and CDR2 FQGNSA. For the CDR3, the DNA is TGTGCCAGCAGCTTATACGCGACAGGGGGGACTGAAGCTTTCTTT. This gives the protein CASSLYATGGTEAFF.

The chain links TRBV7-2 to TRBJ1-1; the D gene is possibly TRBD1 (5 bases). Looked up from germline, CDR1 is SGHTA and CDR2 is FQGNSA. The length of the CDR3 is 13 residues. The V end was cut by 4 bases, the J end by 12 bases, with 18 bases between. CDR3 region: CASSSRGAQVTFF. CDR3 in DNA: TGTGCCAGCAGCTCGCGCGGGGCCCAGGTAACTTTCTTT.

The V gene is TRBV11-2, the J gene TRBJ1-1; TRBD1 might be the D (6 bases). The CDR3 runs to 15 residues. V lost 1 base and J 1 base, leaving 10 bases between the germline ends. CDR1 SGHAT and CDR2 FQNNGV come from the germline V gene. The CDR3 protein is CASSLATGTNTEAFF. CDR3 coding DNA: TGTGCCAGCAGCTTAGCAACAGGGACGAACACTGAAGCTTTCTTT. Variable domain in full (rest from reference TRBV11-2 and TRBJ1-1): EAGVAQSPRYKIIEKRQSVAFWCNPISGHATLYWYQQILGQGPKLLIQFQNNGVVDDSQLPKDRFSAERLKGVDSTLKIQPAKLEDSAVYLCASSLATGTNTEAFFGQGTRLTVV.

CDR3 residues: CASRPGMETGELFF. In DNA form, the CDR3 reads TGTGCCAGTAGACCAGGGATGGAAACCGGGGAGCTGTTTTTT. The chain joins TRBV19 to TRBJ2-2; D may be TRBD1 (5 bases). Trimming cost V 6 bases and J 5 bases, with 13 bases left between them. Looked up from germline, CDR1 is LNHDA and CDR2 is SQIVND (reference sequence). The length of the CDR3 is 14 residues.

The chain carries TRBV6-5 and TRBJ2-7, with a tentative D call TRBD2 (5 bases). CDR1 and CDR2 (germline): MNHEY, SVGAGI. The V end lost 5 bases, the J end lost 2 bases, and 13 bases lay between the germline ends. The CDR3 contains 14 residues. CDR3 loop: CASSTSTGTYEQYF. CDR3 sequence (DNA): TGTGCCAGCAGTACATCGACCGGGACCTACGAGCAGTACTTC.

The table lists this clone with a count of one. The chain joins TRBV9 to TRBJ1-2; D might be TRBD1 (5 bases). The CDR3 has 14 residues. In germline, CDR1 is SGDLS, CDR2 YYNGEE. The V end lost 3 bases, the J end lost 4 bases, and 13 bases lay between the germline ends. CDR3 loop: CASSAQVGSYGYTF. The CDR3 DNA reads as TGTGCCAGCAGCGCACAGGTTGGAAGCTATGGCTACACCTTC. Full variable domain (outside the CDR3, taken from reference TRBV9 and TRBJ1-2): DSGVTQTPKHLITATGQRVTLRCSPRSGDLSVYWYQQSLDQGLQFLIQYYNGEERAKGNILERFSAQQFPDLHSELNLSSLELGDSALYFCASSAQVGSYGYTFGSGTRLTVV.

The chain employs TRBV6-5 and TRBJ2-7, with 8 bases matching TRBD1. CDR1 MNHEY and CDR2 SVGAGI come from the germline V gene. V trimming: 10 bases; J trimming: 3 bases; junction bases outside the gene matches: 5. There are 12 residues in the CDR3. The CDR3: CATRDRRYEQYF. The CDR3 DNA reads as TGTGCCACCAGGGACAGGCGCTACGAGCAGTACTTC.

The chain has TRBV19 and TRBJ2-2; TRBD2 matches 11 bases. This CDR3 is 15 amino acids long. Germline V gene data show CDR1 as LNHDA and CDR2 as SQIVND (reference sequence). J gave up 5 bases and V 5 bases, and 4 bases lay outside the gene matches. The CDR3 DNA reads as TGTGCCAGTAGTTTACTAGCGGGAGCAACCGGGGAGCTGTTTTTT. As protein: CASSLLAGATGELFF.

The chain carries TRBV7-9 and TRBJ1-2, with a possible D match to TRBD1 (6 bases). The CDR3 totals 15 residues. The germline V gene has CDR1 SEHNR and CDR2 FQNEAQ (reference sequence). Trimming took off 0 bases at V and 6 bases at J, with 14 bases between the two ends. Here the CDR3 DNA reads TGTGCCAGCAGCTTAGCGGGAATGGGGGCGAATGGCTACACCTTC. It is translated as CASSLAGMGANGYTF.

This chain links TRBV19 with TRBJ2-1; a weak D match, TRBD1 (5 bases). The CDR3 consists of 17 residues. The germline CDR1 and CDR2 sequences are LNHDA and SQIVND (reference sequence). The V gene lost 0 bases and the J gene lost 4 bases, with 16 bases spanning the gap. CDR3 region: CASSIDLTGSGYNEQFF. CDR3 nucleotide sequence: TGTGCCAGTAGTATAGATCTTACGGGTTCAGGGTACAATGAGCAGTTCTTC. The variable domain in full, completed from reference TRBV19 and TRBJ2-1, reads DGGITQSPKYLFRKEGQNVTLSCEQNLNHDAMYWYRQDPGQGLRLIYYSQIVNDFQKGDIAEGYSVSREKKESFPLTVTSAQKNPTAFYLCASSIDLTGSGYNEQFFGPGTRLTVL.